A single sample is the source of the 6 T cell receptor beta chains below, sequenced in a study of CD8 T cells in ankylosing spondylitis. No antigen has been assigned to these receptors. Study-wide findings and caveats: In ankylosing spondylitis blood, a motif of seven or eight highly homologous TCR beta variants appeared characteristic.

One entry per CDR3 protein results from TCRdb running MiXCR on the 5' RACE reads. The profile covers around 450,000 distinct CDR3 sequences, with roughly 26% appearing a single time and 0.89% taken by the ten largest. Sequencing input: blood, either unsorted or a sorted T cell fraction (not recorded which). These TCRs come from a male donor with ankylosing spondylitis.

This clonotype has at least ten counts. The chain recombines TRBV18 with TRBJ2-3; D gene uncertain. This CDR3 comprises 13 residues. From germline, CDR1 is KGHSH and CDR2 LQKENI. Trimming stripped 3 bases from V and 2 bases from J, with 6 bases between. DNA for the CDR3: TGTGCCAGCTCACCCGGCCTCACAGATACGCAGTATTTT. Protein product: CASSPGLTDTQYF.

This clonotype was counted only a few times. The rearrangement joins TRBV20-1 to TRBJ2-3; D is perhaps TRBD2 (5 bases). The CDR3 has 13 amino acids. V was pared by 2 bases and J by 2 bases, with 8 bases between. Germline V gives CDR1 DFQATT, CDR2 SNEGSKA (reference sequence). The CDR3 coding sequence is TGCAGTGCTAGACCGGGATACACAGATACGCAGTATTTT. It translates to CSARPGYTDTQYF.

The chain is built from TRBV3-1 and TRBJ2-1, with 12 nucleotides matching TRBD2. V was pared by 6 bases and J by 7 bases, with 7 bases of the junction left unmatched. Per the germline V gene, CDR1 is LGHDT and CDR2 is YNNKEL (reference sequence). This CDR3 is 15 amino acids long. The CDR3: CASSHGTSGPNEQFF. CDR3 bases: TGTGCCAGCAGTCACGGGACTAGCGGGCCTAATGAGCAGTTCTTC.

This chain uses TRBV2 with TRBJ1-1, with 7 bases that match TRBD1. CDR3 length equals 14 residues. Germline trimming cut 10 bases from V and 5 bases from J; bases unmatched to any gene: 13. CDR1 and CDR2 from the germline V gene are SNHLY and FYNNEI. CDR3 region: CATTSRGRNTEAFF. The CDR3 DNA is TGTGCCACTACTTCTAGGGGGCGAAATACTGAAGCTTTCTTT.

This clonotype showed up just a few times. J is TRBJ2-3 and V is TRBV5-1; 8 bases are a match to TRBD2. This CDR3 has 17 residues. The germline V gene encodes CDR1 SGHRS and CDR2 YFSETQ. Trimming took 1 base from V and 2 from J; bases not matched to a gene: 9. The CDR3 spells CASSLSPSGLSTDTQYF. In nucleotides, the CDR3 is TGCGCCAGCAGCTTGTCGCCTAGCGGGCTGTCCACAGATACGCAGTATTTT.

This clonotype was seen a few times. The J gene is TRBJ1-2, the V gene TRBV20-1; D uncertain. Trimming removed 0 bases at V and 4 bases at J, with 12 bases between. CDR1 is DFQATT and CDR2 is SNEGSKA in the germline V gene (reference sequence). The CDR3 spans 14 residues. The CDR3 region is CSARDHRGVYGYTF. CDR3 sequence (DNA): TGCAGTGCTAGAGATCACCGGGGTGTCTATGGCTACACCTTC.